This TCR beta chain was recorded in a study of shared clonotypes between healthy human individuals. Points from the study as a whole: Against clonotypes common to all four donors, non-shared ones had lower generation probabilities. A generally larger estimated richness was seen in naive subsets than in memory subsets.

Comment on this clone: Its antigen is not known.

Only in-frame clones appear in the TCRdb table, and some are missing; sequencing was by immunoSEQ multiplex PCR. Of 2 million or so clones in the sample, 85% to 95% are singletons; the top ten hold 0.13%. The CDR3 runs to 14 residues. Trimming cost V 1 base and J 12 bases, with 19 bases left between them. The germline V gene encodes CDR1 MGHRA and CDR2 YSYEKL. The TCR comes from a young man in good health. The chain recombines TRBV4-1 with TRBJ2-7, with a possible D match to TRBD1 (6 bases). What was sequenced was naive CD4+ T cells sorted from blood. Indicated subset: CD45RA+ positively selected. The CDR3 region is CASSQAQGVFALYF. CDR3 nucleotide sequence: TGCGCCAGCAGCCAAGCACAGGGTGTCTTCGCGCTGTACTTC.